This T cell receptor (beta chain) comes out of a study of blood T cell repertoires in COVID-19. For the study at large: Italy, Spain and the United States were the sources of the convalescent and acute COVID-19 samples. The analysed material was cDNA or gDNA that came from T cells, B-cell-depleted T cells, or PBMCs.

Original analysis: Estimation of nucleated cell counts was performed using reference gene primer amplification. Libraries were prepared by immunoSEQ multiplex PCR; TCRdb keeps only in-frame clonotypes and omits some of them. V, J and clone size were drawn from that table, and D and trimming were deduced from the DNA. This table has approximately 300,000 clones, approximately 90% appearing once. CDR1 SGHAT and CDR2 FQNNGV come from the germline V gene. The junction had 10 bases not matched to a gene; V was cut back by 5 bases and J by 5 bases. This CDR3 region has 16 residues. The rearrangement joins TRBV11-2 to TRBJ2-1; 9 nucleotides match TRBD2. Sequenced: peripheral blood. The sequence was collected from a woman in her thirties or forties with acute or convalescent COVID-19. CDR3 in amino acids: CASSPRRGGVHNEQFF. The CDR3 nucleotides are TGTGCCAGCAGCCCTCGGCGGGGGGGCGTCCACAATGAGCAGTTCTTC.